The source of this T cell receptor (beta chain) is a study of immune evolution from preneoplasia to lung adenocarcinoma. Study as a whole: HLA loss of heterozygosity: under 7.5% AIS, over 12% MIA, about 32% ADC, none AAH. General study findings and limits: Clonality was highest in normal lung, lower in later-stage lesions apparently. T cell clonality was higher in KRAS-mutant than EGFR-mutant or wild-type nodules. Top clone frequencies peaked in normal lung, apparently declining through invasive adenocarcinoma.

Germline V gene sequence: CDR1 SGHNT, CDR2 YYREEE (reference sequence). V was clipped by 4 bases and J by 4 bases; unmatched bases: 11. The CDR3 covers 16 residues. Sequencing used immunoSEQ multiplex PCR; TCRdb keeps in-frame clones, though not all of them. The sample lists fewer than 50,000 clones; more than 60% were seen once. This clone is termed medium-sized. Its antigen is undetermined. The V and J genes are TRBV5-4 and TRBJ1-1; 9 bases are shared with TRBD1. Sequences were obtained from FFPE invasive lung adenocarcinoma tissue. The TCR originated in a person between 55 and 69 years old with lung adenocarcinoma. The CDR3 protein is CASSPSQGASGTEAFF. The CDR3 coding sequence is TGTGCCAGCAGCCCCTCACAGGGGGCTTCGGGCACTGAAGCTTTCTTT.